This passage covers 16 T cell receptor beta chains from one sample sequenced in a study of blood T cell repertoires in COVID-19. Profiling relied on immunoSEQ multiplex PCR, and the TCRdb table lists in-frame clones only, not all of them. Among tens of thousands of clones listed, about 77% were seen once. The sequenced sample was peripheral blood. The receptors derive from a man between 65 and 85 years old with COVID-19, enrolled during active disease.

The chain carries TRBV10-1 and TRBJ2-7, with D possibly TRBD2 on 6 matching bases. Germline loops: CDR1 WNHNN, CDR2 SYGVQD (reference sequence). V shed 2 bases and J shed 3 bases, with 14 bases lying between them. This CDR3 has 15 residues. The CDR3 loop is CASSEKRALFYEQYF. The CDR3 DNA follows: TGCGCCAGCAGTGAGAAGCGGGCACTTTTCTACGAGCAGTACTTC.

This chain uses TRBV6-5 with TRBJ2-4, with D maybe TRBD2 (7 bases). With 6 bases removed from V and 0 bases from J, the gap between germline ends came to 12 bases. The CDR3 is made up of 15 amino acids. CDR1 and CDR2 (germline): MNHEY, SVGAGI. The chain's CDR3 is CASRVGGVAKNIQYF. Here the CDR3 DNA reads TGTGCCAGCAGAGTAGGGGGGGTAGCCAAAAACATTCAGTACTTC.

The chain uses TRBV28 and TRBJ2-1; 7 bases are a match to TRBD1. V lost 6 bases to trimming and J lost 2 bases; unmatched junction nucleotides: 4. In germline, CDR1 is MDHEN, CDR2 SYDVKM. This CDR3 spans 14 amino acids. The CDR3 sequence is CASSDTGAYNEQFF. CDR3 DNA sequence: TGTGCCAGCAGCGATACAGGGGCCTACAATGAGCAGTTCTTC.

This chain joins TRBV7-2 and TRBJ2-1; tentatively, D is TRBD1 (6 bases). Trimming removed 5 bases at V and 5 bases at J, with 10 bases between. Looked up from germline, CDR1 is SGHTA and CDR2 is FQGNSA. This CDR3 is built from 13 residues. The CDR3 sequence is CASSLTGNNEQFF. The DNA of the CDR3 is TGTGCCAGCAGCCTCACAGGGAACAATGAGCAGTTCTTC.

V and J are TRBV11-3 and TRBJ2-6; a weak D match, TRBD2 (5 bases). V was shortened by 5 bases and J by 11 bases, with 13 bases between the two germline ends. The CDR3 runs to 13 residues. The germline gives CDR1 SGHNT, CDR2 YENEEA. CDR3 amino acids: CASSRDSGDVLTF. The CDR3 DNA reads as TGTGCCAGCAGCCGTGACTCCGGGGACGTCCTGACTTTC.

The CDR3 protein is CASSLWVATRGAFF. CDR3 sequence (DNA): TGTGCCAGCAGCTTATGGGTAGCCACTCGAGGAGCTTTCTTT. The chain combines TRBV11-3 with TRBJ1-1; no clear D. Trimming removed 2 bases from V and 10 bases from J, with 17 bases in between. Looked up from germline, CDR1 is SGHNT and CDR2 is YENEEA. This CDR3 is built from 14 residues. Full variable domain (rest looked up from reference TRBV11-3 and TRBJ1-1): EAGVVQSPRYKIIEKKQPVAFWCNPISGHNTLYWYLQNLGQGPELLIRYENEEAVDDSQLPKDRFSAERLKGVDSTLKIQPAELGDSAVYLCASSLWVATRGAFFGQGTRLTVV.

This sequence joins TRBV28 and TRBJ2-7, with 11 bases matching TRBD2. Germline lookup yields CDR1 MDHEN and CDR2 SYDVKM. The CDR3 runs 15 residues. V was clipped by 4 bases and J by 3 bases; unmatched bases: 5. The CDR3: CASSSPGLAGYEQYF. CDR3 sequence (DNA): TGTGCCAGCAGTTCCCCAGGACTAGCGGGCTACGAGCAGTACTTC. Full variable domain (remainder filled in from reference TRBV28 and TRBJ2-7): DVKVTQSSRYLVKRTGEKVFLECVQDMDHENMFWYRQDPGLGLRLIYFSYDVKMKEKGDIPEGYSVSREKKERFSLILESASTNQTSMYLCASSSPGLAGYEQYFGPGTRLTVT.

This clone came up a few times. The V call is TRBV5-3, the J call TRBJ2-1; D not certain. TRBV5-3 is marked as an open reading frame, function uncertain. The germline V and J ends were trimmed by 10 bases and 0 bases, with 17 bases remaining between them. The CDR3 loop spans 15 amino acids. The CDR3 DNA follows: TGTGCCGGGCACCGATGGTCCAGCTCCTACAATGAGCAGTTCTTC. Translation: CAGHRWSSSYNEQFF.

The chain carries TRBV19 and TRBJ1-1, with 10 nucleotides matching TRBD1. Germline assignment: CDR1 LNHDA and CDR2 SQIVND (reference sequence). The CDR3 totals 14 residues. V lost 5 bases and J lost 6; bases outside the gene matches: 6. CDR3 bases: TGTGCCAGTAGTGTGGGACAGGGGTTTCCTGAAGCTTTCTTT. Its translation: CASSVGQGFPEAFF.

As DNA, the CDR3 is TGTGCCAGTAGGAAGACAGGGACTGGAAACACCATATATTTT. Protein product: CASRKTGTGNTIYF. The V call is TRBV19, the J call TRBJ1-3, with TRBD1 matching over 7 bases. Per the germline V gene, CDR1 is LNHDA and CDR2 is SQIVND (reference sequence). This CDR3 has 14 amino acids. V was pared by 6 bases and J by 2 bases, with 4 bases of the junction left unmatched. Variable domain in full (rest from reference TRBV19 and TRBJ1-3): DGGITQSPKYLFRKEGQNVTLSCEQNLNHDAMYWYRQDPGQGLRLIYYSQIVNDFQKGDIAEGYSVSREKKESFPLTVTSAQKNPTAFYLCASRKTGTGNTIYFGEGSWLTVV.

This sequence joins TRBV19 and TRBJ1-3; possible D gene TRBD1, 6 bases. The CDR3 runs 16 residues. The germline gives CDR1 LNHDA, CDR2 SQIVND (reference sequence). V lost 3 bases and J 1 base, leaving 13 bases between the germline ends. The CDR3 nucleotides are TGTGCCAGTAGTATGACAGGCGTCAGATCTGGAAACACCATATATTTT. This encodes CASSMTGVRSGNTIYF.

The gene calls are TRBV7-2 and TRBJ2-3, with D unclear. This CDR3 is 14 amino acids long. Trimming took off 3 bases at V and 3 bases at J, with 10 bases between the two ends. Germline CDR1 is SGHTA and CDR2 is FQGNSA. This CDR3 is CASSFKPSTDTQYF. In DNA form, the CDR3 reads TGTGCCAGCAGCTTCAAGCCAAGTACAGATACGCAGTATTTT. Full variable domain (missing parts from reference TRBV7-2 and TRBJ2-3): GAGVSQSPSNKVTEKGKDVELRCDPISGHTALYWYRQSLGQGLEFLIYFQGNSAPDKSGLPSDRFSAERTGGSVSTLTIQRTQQEDSAVYLCASSFKPSTDTQYFGPGTRLTVL.

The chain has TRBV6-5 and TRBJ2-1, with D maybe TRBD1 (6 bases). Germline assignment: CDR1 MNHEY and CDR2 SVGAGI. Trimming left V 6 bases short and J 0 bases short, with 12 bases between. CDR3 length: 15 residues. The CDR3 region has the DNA TGTGCCAGCAGATCGGGACACAGCTCCTACAATGAGCAGTTCTTC. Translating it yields CASRSGHSSYNEQFF.

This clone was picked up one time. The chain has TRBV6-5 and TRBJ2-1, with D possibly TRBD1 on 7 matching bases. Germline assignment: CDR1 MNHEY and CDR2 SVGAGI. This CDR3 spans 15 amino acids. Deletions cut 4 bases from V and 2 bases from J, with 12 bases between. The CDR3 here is CASSSGGSAYNEQFF. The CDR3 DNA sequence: TGTGCCAGCAGTTCAGGGGGGTCAGCCTACAATGAGCAGTTCTTC.

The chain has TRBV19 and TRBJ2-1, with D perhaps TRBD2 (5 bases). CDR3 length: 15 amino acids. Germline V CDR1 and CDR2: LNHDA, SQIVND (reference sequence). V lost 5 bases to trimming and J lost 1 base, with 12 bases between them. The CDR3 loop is CASSSIQRSYNEQFF. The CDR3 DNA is TGTGCCAGTAGTTCGATCCAGCGGTCCTACAATGAGCAGTTCTTC. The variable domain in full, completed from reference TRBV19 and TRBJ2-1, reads DGGITQSPKYLFRKEGQNVTLSCEQNLNHDAMYWYRQDPGQGLRLIYYSQIVNDFQKGDIAEGYSVSREKKESFPLTVTSAQKNPTAFYLCASSSIQRSYNEQFFGPGTRLTVL.

CDR3 in amino acids: CASAFSGGSNEQFF. CDR3 coding DNA: TGTGCTAGTGCCTTTAGCGGGGGGTCCAATGAGCAGTTCTTC. The rearrangement joins TRBV12-5 to TRBJ2-1; TRBD2 matches at 10 bases. The germline CDR1 and CDR2 sequences are LGHNT and FRNRAP. The CDR3 is 14 residues long. The V gene end was trimmed by 7 bases and the J gene end by 6 bases; junction bases not matched to a gene: 6.